This T cell receptor beta chain stems from a study of OX40 agonist ivuxolimab in advanced cancers. Study overall: Treatment received earlier with anti-PD-1, anti-PD-L1 or anti-CTLA-4 agents was allowed, and under 50% had some.

General study points: No determination was made of the antigen specificity of the expanded peripheral T cells. On average, CD8+ T cells showed a greater number of expanded clones than CD4+. Among the lowest peripheral clonal expansion occurred in 0.1-3.0 mg/kg partial responders.

Points on this clone: Its antigen is still unknown.

Some clones are missing from TCRdb's copy, which holds only in-frame ones; the method was immunoSEQ multiplex PCR. The sample holds over 25,000 clones; around 83% are singletons and the top ten take approximately 24%. Germline CDR1 reads LNHDA; CDR2 reads SQIVND (reference sequence). The CDR3 has 15 amino acids. V lost 5 bases to trimming and J lost 0 bases, with 11 bases between them. The rearrangement joins TRBV19 to TRBJ1-5; possibly TRBD1 for D (5 bases). This specimen consisted of CD4+ or CD8+ T cells sorted from blood, obtained in a trial of the OX40 agonist ivuxolimab. The source of this sequence is an adult with an advanced solid tumor such as melanoma, head and neck, liver or kidney cancer. The CDR3 nucleotides are TGTGCCAGTAGTGTAGGGGAAAATAGCAATCAGCCCCAGCATTTT. Its protein product is CASSVGENSNQPQHF. The full variable domain, in which reference TRBV19 and TRBJ1-5 provide the parts outside the CDR3, is DGGITQSPKYLFRKEGQNVTLSCEQNLNHDAMYWYRQDPGQGLRLIYYSQIVNDFQKGDIAEGYSVSREKKESFPLTVTSAQKNPTAFYLCASSVGENSNQPQHFGDGTRLSIL.